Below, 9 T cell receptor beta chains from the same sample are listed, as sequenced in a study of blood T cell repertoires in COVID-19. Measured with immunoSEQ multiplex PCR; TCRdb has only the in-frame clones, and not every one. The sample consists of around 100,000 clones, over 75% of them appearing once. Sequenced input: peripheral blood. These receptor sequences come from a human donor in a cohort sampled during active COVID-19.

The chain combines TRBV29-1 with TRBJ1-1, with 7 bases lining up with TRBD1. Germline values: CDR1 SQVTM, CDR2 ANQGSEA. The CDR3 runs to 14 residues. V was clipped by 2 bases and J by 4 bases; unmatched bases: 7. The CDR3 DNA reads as TGCAGCGTTGAAATTGCGGCAGGGGGCACTGAAGCTTTCTTT. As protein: CSVEIAAGGTEAFF.

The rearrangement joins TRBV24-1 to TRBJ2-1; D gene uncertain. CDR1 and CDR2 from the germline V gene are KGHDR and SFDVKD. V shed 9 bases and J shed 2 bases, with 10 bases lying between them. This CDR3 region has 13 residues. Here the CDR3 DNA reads TGTGCCACCCCCCCGAGCCCCTACAATGAGCAGTTCTTC. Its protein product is CATPPSPYNEQFF.

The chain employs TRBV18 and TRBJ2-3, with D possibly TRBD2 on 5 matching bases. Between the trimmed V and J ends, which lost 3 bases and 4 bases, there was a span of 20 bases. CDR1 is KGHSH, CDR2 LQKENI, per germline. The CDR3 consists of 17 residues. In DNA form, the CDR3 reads TGTGCCAGCTCACCTCCCTGGGAGCGACCCGGGGCAGATACGCAGTATTTT. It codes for CASSPPWERPGADTQYF.

DNA of the CDR3: TGTGCCAGCAGCTTAGCGCCCGGCGGCTCTGGAAACACCATATATTTT. Encoded protein: CASSLAPGGSGNTIYF. This chain links TRBV7-8 with TRBJ1-3; D remains unclear. The CDR3 contains 16 residues. The germline V gene has CDR1 SGHVS and CDR2 FQNEAQ. The V gene lost 0 bases and the J gene lost 0 bases, with 9 bases spanning the gap.

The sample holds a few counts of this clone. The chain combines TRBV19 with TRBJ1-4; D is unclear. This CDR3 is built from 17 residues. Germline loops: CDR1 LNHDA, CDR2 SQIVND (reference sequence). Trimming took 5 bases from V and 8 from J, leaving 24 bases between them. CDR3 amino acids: CASSAQRLGARGEKLFF. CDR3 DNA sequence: TGTGCCAGTAGTGCCCAGCGCTTGGGAGCGAGAGGAGAAAAACTGTTTTTT. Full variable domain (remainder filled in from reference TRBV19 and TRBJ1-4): DGGITQSPKYLFRKEGQNVTLSCEQNLNHDAMYWYRQDPGQGLRLIYYSQIVNDFQKGDIAEGYSVSREKKESFPLTVTSAQKNPTAFYLCASSAQRLGARGEKLFFGSGTQLSVL.

Here the CDR3 reads CASSLDTYEQYF. DNA of the CDR3: TGCGCCAGCAGCTTGGACACCTACGAGCAGTACTTC. The genes are TRBV5-1 and TRBJ2-7; D not resolved. CDR3 length equals 12 residues. The V gene lost 0 bases and the J gene lost 2 bases, with 3 bases spanning the gap. In germline, CDR1 is SGHRS, CDR2 YFSETQ.

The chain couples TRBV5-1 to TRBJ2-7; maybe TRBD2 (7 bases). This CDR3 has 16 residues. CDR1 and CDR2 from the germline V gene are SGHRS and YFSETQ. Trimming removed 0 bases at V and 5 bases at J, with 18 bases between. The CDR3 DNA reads TGCGCCAGCAGCTTGGGGTTCGCGGGGGCGAAGAACGAGCAGTACTTC. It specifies CASSLGFAGAKNEQYF.

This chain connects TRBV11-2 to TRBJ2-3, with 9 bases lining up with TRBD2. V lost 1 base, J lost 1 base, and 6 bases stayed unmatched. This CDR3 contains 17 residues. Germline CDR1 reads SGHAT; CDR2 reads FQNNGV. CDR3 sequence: CASSLAGSGGGTDTQYF. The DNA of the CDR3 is TGTGCCAGCAGCTTAGCGGGTAGCGGGGGTGGCACAGATACGCAGTATTTT. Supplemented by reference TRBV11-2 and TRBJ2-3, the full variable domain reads EAGVAQSPRYKIIEKRQSVAFWCNPISGHATLYWYQQILGQGPKLLIQFQNNGVVDDSQLPKDRFSAERLKGVDSTLKIQPAKLEDSAVYLCASSLAGSGGGTDTQYFGPGTRLTVL.

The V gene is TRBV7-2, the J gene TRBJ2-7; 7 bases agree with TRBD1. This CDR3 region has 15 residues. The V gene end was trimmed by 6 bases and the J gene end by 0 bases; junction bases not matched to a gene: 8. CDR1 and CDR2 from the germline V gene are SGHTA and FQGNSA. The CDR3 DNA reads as TGTGCCAGCAGGCGACAGGGCTTAAGCTCCTACGAGCAGTACTTC. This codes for CASRRQGLSSYEQYF.